This T cell receptor beta chain was found in a study of T cells in Graves' hyperthyroidism and ophthalmopathy. As to this clonotype: Its antigen is unidentified.

Study findings and constraints: Within blood appeared most thyroid clonotypes that had expanded above 0.001.

TCR beta CDR3 regions were amplified from RNA transcripts. HTBI primers were used for first-round RT-PCR of the TCR CDR3. One entry per CDR3 protein, called by TCRdb with MiXCR from the multiplex PCR reads. The sample shows nearly 750,000 distinct CDR3 sequences, about 35% of them seen only once. In germline, CDR1 is MGHRA, CDR2 YSYEKL. Trimming at V came to 2 bases and at J to 1 base, leaving 10 bases not matched to a gene. The CDR3 length is 17 residues. The rearrangement joins TRBV4-1 to TRBJ1-1, with TRBD1 matching over 7 bases. This TCR derives from a middle-aged woman with Graves' hyperthyroidism. Sequenced sample: blood. The CDR3 protein is CASSQSGGGQRNTEAFF. The CDR3 region has the DNA TGCGCCAGCAGCCAATCCGGGGGGGGACAGAGGAACACTGAAGCTTTCTTT.